These 21 T cell receptor beta chains share one sample of origin, sequenced in a study of T cell changes during pregnancy in multiple sclerosis. The protocol was immunoSEQ multiplex PCR, while the TCRdb copy is restricted to in-frame clones and leaves out a portion. The sample has roughly 28,000 clones; more than 85% are singletons. The sequencing here drew on CD4+ T cells from peripheral blood mononuclear cells, taken in the first trimester of pregnancy. These receptors were obtained from a female donor in good health, enrolled as a control in a pregnancy study.

The CDR3 sequence: CASSEQGGLQPQHF. The CDR3 region has the DNA TGTGCCAGCAGTGAACAGGGTGGTTTACAGCCCCAGCATTTT. This chain uses TRBV6-1 with TRBJ1-5, with a weak D call TRBD1 (5 bases). Germline CDR1 is MNHNS and CDR2 is SASEGT. Trimming stripped 2 bases from V and 7 bases from J, with 12 bases between. The CDR3 totals 14 residues.

The chain is built from TRBV7-6 and TRBJ2-5; D ambiguous. Germline CDR1 SGHVS, CDR2 FNYEAQ. This CDR3 comprises 15 residues. Between the trimmed V and J ends, which lost 2 bases and 5 bases, there was a span of 15 bases. CDR3 loop: CASSLLLRSWETQYF. The CDR3 region has the DNA TGTGCCAGCAGCTTATTGTTACGGAGCTGGGAGACCCAGTACTTC. Looking up the rest from reference TRBV7-6 and TRBJ2-5 gives the full variable domain: GAGVSQSPRYKVTKRGQDVALRCDPISGHVSLYWYRQALGQGPEFLTYFNYEAQQDKSGLPNDRFSAERPEGSISTLTIQRTEQRDSAMYRCASSLLLRSWETQYFGPGTRLLVL.

The chain combines TRBV10-3 with TRBJ1-3; TRBD1 is a possible D gene (6 bases). The CDR3 length is 17 residues. Trimming left V 2 bases short and J 0 bases short, with 14 bases between. Germline V lookup: CDR1 ENHRY, CDR2 SYGVKD. CDR3 DNA sequence: TGTGCCATCAGTGAGCAGGGGATATCGAGCTCTGGAAACACCATATATTTT. It encodes CAISEQGISSSGNTIYF.

This clone was seen a single time. One end of the junction fails to match germline, which may point to a read error. The rearrangement links TRBV12-5 to TRBJ2-2, with TRBD2 matching over 10 bases. The V gene's germline CDR1 is LGHNT and CDR2 FRNRAP. The CDR3 is 17 residues long. The CDR3 region has the DNA TGTGCTAGTGGTTTGGTGCTAGCGGGGGCGAACACTGGGGAGCTGTTTTTT. It translates to CASGLVLAGANTGELFF.

The chain carries TRBV9 and TRBJ2-2; TRBD2 matches 9 bases. CDR1 and CDR2 from the germline V gene are SGDLS and YYNGEE. This CDR3 comprises 19 residues. V shed 0 bases, J shed 7 bases, and the junction held 16 bases outside the gene matches. The CDR3 DNA follows: TGTGCCAGCAGCGTAGGACTTGTAGCGGGAGTCCCTCCAGGCGGGGAGCTGTTTTTT. Protein product: CASSVGLVAGVPPGGELFF.

V usage is TRBV4-2 and J usage is TRBJ2-2; 9 bases are shared with TRBD2. The CDR3 consists of 19 residues. Germline assignment: CDR1 LGHNA and CDR2 YNFKEQ. Unmatched junction bases numbered 9, after V lost 1 base and J lost 0 bases. The CDR3 spells CASSQATLAGPANTGELFF. As DNA, the CDR3 is TGTGCCAGCAGCCAAGCGACACTAGCGGGCCCCGCGAACACCGGGGAGCTGTTTTTT.

The gene calls are TRBV6-1 and TRBJ2-1; the match to TRBD2 covers 8 bases. Germline V gene sequence: CDR1 MNHNS, CDR2 SASEGT. Losses at the gene ends were 9 bases for V and 7 bases for J; bases not matched to a gene: 14. The CDR3 length is 15 residues. CDR3 nucleotides: TGTGCCAGTGGCTCAGGGGCGGGGGGAAGTAATGAGCAGTTCTTC. As protein: CASGSGAGGSNEQFF.

The CDR3 loop is CAISLADSYNEQFF. The CDR3 nucleotides are TGTGCCATCAGTCTAGCGGACTCCTACAATGAGCAGTTCTTC. This sequence joins TRBV10-3 and TRBJ2-1; TRBD2 matches at 7 bases. The V gene's germline CDR1 is ENHRY and CDR2 SYGVKD. This CDR3 comprises 14 residues. Trimming cost V 5 bases and J 0 bases; bases outside gene matches: 1.

This sequence joins TRBV7-3 and TRBJ2-1, with no clear D. V gave up 0 bases and J gave up 9 bases, with 9 bases separating them. CDR3 length equals 13 residues. Germline CDR1 and CDR2: SGHTA and FQGTGA. CDR3 sequence (DNA): TGTGCCAGCAGCTTAACGAGTAGCAGTGAGCAGTTCTTC. It yields the protein CASSLTSSSEQFF.

The chain employs TRBV10-3 and TRBJ1-2, with TRBD1 matching 9 bases. Germline V gene sequence: CDR1 ENHRY, CDR2 SYGVKD. Trimming took 7 bases from V and 4 from J; bases not matched to a gene: 7. This CDR3 is built from 14 residues. The CDR3 sequence is CAITSGQGTYGYTF. Written as DNA, the CDR3 is TGTGCCATCACTTCGGGACAGGGTACCTATGGCTACACCTTC.

The rearrangement links TRBV10-3 to TRBJ1-2; D may be TRBD1 (6 bases). Germline V gives CDR1 ENHRY, CDR2 SYGVKD. CDR3 length: 14 amino acids. V was shortened by 9 bases and J by 4 bases, with 18 bases between the two germline ends. The CDR3 bases are TGTGCCATAGATCCGGCAGGGGAAGGCTATGGCTACACCTTC. Protein product: CAIDPAGEGYGYTF.

CDR3 DNA sequence: TGTGCCACTCGACAGGGGAATGATTCACCCCTCCACTTT. It yields the protein CATRQGNDSPLHF. The chain has TRBV19 and TRBJ1-6; 8 nucleotides agree with TRBD1. The CDR3 length is 13 residues. V gave up 10 bases and J gave up 8 bases; unmatched junction bases: 7. Germline CDR1 LNHDA, CDR2 SQIVND (reference sequence).

The chain uses TRBV19 and TRBJ1-6; 7 bases map to TRBD1. J lost 7 bases, V lost 5 bases, and 8 bases had no gene match. The germline CDR1 and CDR2 sequences are LNHDA and SQIVND (reference sequence). CDR3 length: 15 amino acids. This CDR3 reads CASSPLTGRNSPLHF. CDR3 DNA sequence: TGTGCCAGTAGTCCGCTGACAGGGAGGAATTCACCCCTCCACTTT.

This rearrangement joins TRBV19 to TRBJ2-5; weak D call: TRBD1 (6 bases). Germline V lookup: CDR1 LNHDA, CDR2 SQIVND (reference sequence). The germline V and J ends were trimmed by 3 bases and 3 bases, with 17 bases remaining between them. The length of the CDR3 is 16 residues. The CDR3 is CASSMSDSGGEETQYF. The CDR3 coding sequence is TGTGCCAGTAGTATGTCGGACAGTGGGGGAGAAGAGACCCAGTACTTC. Based on the CDR3 plus reference TRBV19 and TRBJ2-5, the full variable domain is DGGITQSPKYLFRKEGQNVTLSCEQNLNHDAMYWYRQDPGQGLRLIYYSQIVNDFQKGDIAEGYSVSREKKESFPLTVTSAQKNPTAFYLCASSMSDSGGEETQYFGPGTRLLVL.

The chain links TRBV7-2 to TRBJ2-3, with D possibly TRBD1 on 6 matching bases. The length of the CDR3 is 13 residues. Germline CDR1 SGHTA, CDR2 FQGNSA. V dropped 2 bases and J dropped 8 bases, with 11 bases sitting between them. The CDR3 region has the DNA TGTGCCAGCAGCTTACAACAGGGCGGTACGCAGTATTTT. Protein product: CASSLQQGGTQYF.

The chain carries TRBV28 and TRBJ2-4; D gene unclear. Deletions cut 6 bases from V and 0 bases from J, with 9 bases between. The CDR3 runs 14 residues. CDR1 MDHEN and CDR2 SYDVKM come from the germline V gene. The CDR3 DNA follows: TGTGCCAGCAGGAGGCGATTAGCCAAAAACATTCAGTACTTC. Its protein is CASRRRLAKNIQYF.

The chain couples TRBV13 to TRBJ2-5, with D tentatively TRBD2 (5 bases). This CDR3 is 14 amino acids long. Germline-derived CDR1 and CDR2 are PRHDT and FYEKMQ (reference sequence). Trimming took 3 bases from V and 10 from J, leaving 18 bases between them. For the CDR3, the DNA is TGTGCCAGCAGCTTCTCGTCAGCCCGGGGTTTCCAGTACTTC. This gives the protein CASSFSSARGFQYF.

The chain combines TRBV19 with TRBJ2-5, with 7 nucleotides matching TRBD1. CDR3 size: 13 residues. Germline trimming cut 7 bases from V and 3 bases from J; bases unmatched to any gene: 5. The germline CDR1 and CDR2 sequences are LNHDA and SQIVND (reference sequence). The CDR3 sequence: CASTPTGEETQYF. The CDR3, as DNA: TGTGCCAGTACCCCCACAGGGGAAGAGACCCAGTACTTC.

This rearrangement joins TRBV2 to TRBJ1-4, with a tentative D call TRBD1 (5 bases). V lost 7 bases to trimming and J lost 13 bases, with 13 bases between them. Germline-derived CDR1 and CDR2 are SNHLY and FYNNEI. The CDR3 sequence is 11 residues long. Written as DNA, the CDR3 is TGTGCCAGCACCCCCCAGCAGGGACTGTTTTTT. Translation: CASTPQQGLFF.

This chain joins TRBV25-1 and TRBJ1-1; D remains ambiguous. This CDR3 has 13 residues. From germline, CDR1 is MGHDK and CDR2 SYGVNS. V was trimmed by 8 bases and J by 4 bases, leaving 14 bases between them. CDR3 nucleotides: TGTGCCAGCTCTTCCGCGGGAGGCACTGAAGCTTTCTTT. It specifies CASSSAGGTEAFF.

In nucleotides, the CDR3 is TGCGCCAGCAGGTGGGAGACAGGGACGAATTCACCCCTCCACTTT. This translates into CASRWETGTNSPLHF. The chain couples TRBV10-2 to TRBJ1-6, with 7 positions matching TRBD1. V shed 6 bases, J shed 7 bases, and the junction held 9 bases outside the gene matches. Germline V lookup: CDR1 WSHSY, CDR2 SAAADI. This CDR3 region has 15 residues.